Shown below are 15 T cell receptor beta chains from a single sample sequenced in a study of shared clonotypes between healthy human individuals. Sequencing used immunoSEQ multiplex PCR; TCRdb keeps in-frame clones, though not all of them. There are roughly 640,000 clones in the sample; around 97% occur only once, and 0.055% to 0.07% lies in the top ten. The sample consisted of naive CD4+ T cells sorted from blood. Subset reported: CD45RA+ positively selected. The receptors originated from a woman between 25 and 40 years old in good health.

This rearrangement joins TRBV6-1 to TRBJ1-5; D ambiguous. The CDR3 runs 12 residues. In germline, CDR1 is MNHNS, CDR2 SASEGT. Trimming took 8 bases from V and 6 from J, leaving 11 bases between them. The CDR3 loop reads CASQVLGQPQHF. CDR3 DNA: TGTGCCAGCCAGGTTCTTGGTCAGCCCCAGCATTTT.

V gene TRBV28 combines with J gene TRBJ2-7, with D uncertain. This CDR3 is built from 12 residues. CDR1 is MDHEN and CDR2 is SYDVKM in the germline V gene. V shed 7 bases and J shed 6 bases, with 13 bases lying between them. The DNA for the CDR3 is TGTGCCAGCACCTTCCAAAGAGGCGAGCAGTACTTC. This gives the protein CASTFQRGEQYF.

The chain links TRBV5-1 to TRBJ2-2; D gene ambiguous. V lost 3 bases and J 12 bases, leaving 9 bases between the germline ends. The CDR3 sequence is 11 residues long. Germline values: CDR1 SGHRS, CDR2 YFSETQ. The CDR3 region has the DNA TGCGCCAGCAGCTCGGTTGGGCAGCTGTTTTTT. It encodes CASSSVGQLFF.

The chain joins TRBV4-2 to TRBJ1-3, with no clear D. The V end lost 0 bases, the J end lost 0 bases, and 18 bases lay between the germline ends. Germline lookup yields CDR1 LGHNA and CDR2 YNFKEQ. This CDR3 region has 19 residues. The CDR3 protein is CASSQDVYSARGSGNTIYF. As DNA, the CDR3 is TGTGCCAGCAGCCAAGATGTATATTCGGCCCGGGGCTCTGGAAACACCATATATTTT.

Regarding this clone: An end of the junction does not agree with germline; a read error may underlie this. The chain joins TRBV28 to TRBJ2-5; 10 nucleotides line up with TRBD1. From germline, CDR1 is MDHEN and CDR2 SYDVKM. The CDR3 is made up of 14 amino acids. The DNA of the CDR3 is TGTGCCAGCAGTTTAAAGGGGACAGGGGAGGTCATAGACTTC. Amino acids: CASSLKGTGEVIDF.

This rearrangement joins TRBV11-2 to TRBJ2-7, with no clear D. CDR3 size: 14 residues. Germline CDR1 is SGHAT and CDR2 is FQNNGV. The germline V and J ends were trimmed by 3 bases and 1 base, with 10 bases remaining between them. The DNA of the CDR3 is TGTGCCAGCAGCTTCTGGCAGATATCCTACGAGCAGTACTTC. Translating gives CASSFWQISYEQYF.

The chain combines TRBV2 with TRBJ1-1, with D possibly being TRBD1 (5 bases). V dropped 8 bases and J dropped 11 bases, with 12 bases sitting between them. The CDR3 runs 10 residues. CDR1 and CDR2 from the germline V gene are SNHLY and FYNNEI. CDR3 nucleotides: TGTGCCAGCGGCAGGGAAAGGGCTTTCTTT. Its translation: CASGRERAFF. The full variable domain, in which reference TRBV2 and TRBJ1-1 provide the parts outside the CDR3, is EPEVTQTPSHQVTQMGQEVILRCVPISNHLYFYWYRQILGQKVEFLVSFYNNEISEKSEIFDDQFSVERPDGSNFTLKIRSTKLEDSAMYFCASGRERAFFGQGTRLTVV.

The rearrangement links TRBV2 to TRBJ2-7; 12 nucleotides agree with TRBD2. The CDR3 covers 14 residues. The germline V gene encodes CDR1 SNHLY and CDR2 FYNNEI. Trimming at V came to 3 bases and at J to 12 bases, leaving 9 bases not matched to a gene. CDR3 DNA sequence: TGTGCCAGCAGTGAGTGGACTAGCGGGGAGAAGACGTACTTC. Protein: CASSEWTSGEKTYF.

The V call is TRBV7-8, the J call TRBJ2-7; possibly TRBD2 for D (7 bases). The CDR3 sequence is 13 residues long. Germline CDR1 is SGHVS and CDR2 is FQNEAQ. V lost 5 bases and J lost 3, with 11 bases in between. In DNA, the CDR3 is TGTGCCAGCAGCGGGGGGGCATTCTACGAGCAGTACTTC. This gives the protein CASSGGAFYEQYF.

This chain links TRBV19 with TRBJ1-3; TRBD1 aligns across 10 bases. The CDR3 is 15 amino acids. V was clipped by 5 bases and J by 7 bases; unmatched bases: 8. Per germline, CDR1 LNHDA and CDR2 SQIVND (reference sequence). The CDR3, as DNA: TGTGCCAGTAGTTCGCTGGGACAGGGGCGGAACACCATATATTTT. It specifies CASSSLGQGRNTIYF. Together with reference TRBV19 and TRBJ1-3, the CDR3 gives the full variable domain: DGGITQSPKYLFRKEGQNVTLSCEQNLNHDAMYWYRQDPGQGLRLIYYSQIVNDFQKGDIAEGYSVSREKKESFPLTVTSAQKNPTAFYLCASSSLGQGRNTIYFGEGSWLTVV.

CDR3 nucleotides: TGTGCCAGCAGTGACCCCCCGGGGGAAGGGGCACTCACCTTC. It translates to CASSDPPGEGALTF. V gene TRBV6-4 combines with J gene TRBJ1-2, with D possibly TRBD1 on 5 matching bases. V lost 2 bases to trimming and J lost 13 bases, with 20 bases between them. The CDR3 is 14 amino acids. Per germline, CDR1 MRHNA and CDR2 SNTAGT.

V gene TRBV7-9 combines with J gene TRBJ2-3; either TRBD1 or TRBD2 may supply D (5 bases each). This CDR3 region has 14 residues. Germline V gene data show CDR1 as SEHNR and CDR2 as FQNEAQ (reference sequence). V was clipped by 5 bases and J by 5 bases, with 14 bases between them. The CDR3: CASSPGTRGDTQYF. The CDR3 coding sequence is TGTGCCAGCAGCCCCGGGACCCGCGGAGATACGCAGTATTTT.

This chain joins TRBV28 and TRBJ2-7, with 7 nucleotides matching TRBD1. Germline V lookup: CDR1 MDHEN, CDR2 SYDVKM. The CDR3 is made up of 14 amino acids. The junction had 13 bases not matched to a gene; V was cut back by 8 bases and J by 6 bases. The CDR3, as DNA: TGTGCCAGCGGAAAACAGGGGAGATCGGCCGAGCAGTACTTC. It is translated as CASGKQGRSAEQYF.

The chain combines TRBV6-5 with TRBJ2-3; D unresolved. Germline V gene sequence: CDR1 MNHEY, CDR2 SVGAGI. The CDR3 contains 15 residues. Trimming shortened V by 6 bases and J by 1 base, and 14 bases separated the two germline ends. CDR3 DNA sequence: TGTGCCAGCAGCATAAATCGCGAGCGCACAGATACGCAGTATTTT. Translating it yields CASSINRERTDTQYF.

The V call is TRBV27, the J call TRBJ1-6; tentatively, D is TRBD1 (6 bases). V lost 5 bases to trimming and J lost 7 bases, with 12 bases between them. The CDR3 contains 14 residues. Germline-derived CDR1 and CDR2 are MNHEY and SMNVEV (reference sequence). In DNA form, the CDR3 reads TGTGCCAGCAGTGCGACAGGTTACAATTCACCCCTCCACTTT. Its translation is CASSATGYNSPLHF.